Shown below are 18 T cell receptor beta chains from a single sample sequenced in a study of regulatory T cells in long-lasting Graves disease. The TCR beta library used iRepertoire HTBI primers with Arm-PCR amplification of CDR3. MiXCR, applied by TCRdb to the multiplex PCR reads, yields one record per CDR3 protein. The table lists a few hundred thousand distinct CDR3 sequences, about 14% of them singletons, with approximately 15% in the top ten. Stated time point: newly diagnosed GD, antithyroid drugs for less than 3 months. Researchers made the TCR library from RNA that was extracted from PBMCs. The data were also submitted as part of a second study, on T cells in Graves' hyperthyroidism and ophthalmopathy.

The sample here was peripheral blood mononuclear cells (PBMCs), taken at new diagnosis, from a patient treated with antithyroid drugs. The receptors come from a woman aged 50 to 60 with Graves disease.

The sample holds a few counts of this clonotype. An end of the junction differs from the germline gene, which may be a read error. This CDR3 is CSAPVGGIMNTEASF. Here the CDR3 DNA reads TGCAGTGCCCCGGTGGGGGGAATCATGAACACTGAAGCTTCCTTT. V gene TRBV20-1 combines with J gene TRBJ1-1, with D perhaps TRBD1 (5 bases). Germline-derived CDR1 and CDR2 are DFQATT and SNEGSKA (reference sequence). The CDR3 sequence is 15 residues long.

The chain combines TRBV13 with TRBJ2-7; 11 bases are shared with TRBD1. V trimming: 3 bases; J trimming: 5 bases; junction bases outside the gene matches: 6. Germline V CDR1 and CDR2: PRHDT, FYEKMQ (reference sequence). This CDR3 spans 15 amino acids. The CDR3 spells CASSFGTGGSHEQYF. CDR3 nucleotides: TGTGCCAGCAGCTTCGGGACAGGGGGATCCCACGAGCAGTACTTC.

The chain is built from TRBV7-9 and TRBJ2-3; TRBD2 matches 15 bases. The CDR3 is made up of 16 amino acids. Germline-derived CDR1 and CDR2 are SEHNR and FQNEAQ (reference sequence). V trimming: 5 bases; J trimming: 4 bases; junction bases outside the gene matches: 4. CDR3 nucleotide sequence: TGTGCCAGCAGCACAGGACTAGCGGGAGGGCCAGATACGCAGTATTTT. Translating gives CASSTGLAGGPDTQYF.

This clonotype came up many times. This sequence joins TRBV27 and TRBJ1-6, with D perhaps matching TRBD1 (5 bases). Germline V gene sequence: CDR1 MNHEY, CDR2 SMNVEV (reference sequence). With 0 bases removed from V and 9 bases from J, the gap between germline ends came to 9 bases. This CDR3 comprises 14 residues. For the CDR3, the DNA is TGTGCCAGCAGTTTATCTGGGACGGGTTCACCCCTCCACTTT. This codes for CASSLSGTGSPLHF.

This clonotype turned up a few times. The junction does not match germline at one end; this may be a read error. The gene calls are TRBV7-7 and TRBJ2-3, with 9 bases that match TRBD2. This CDR3 region has 15 residues. Germline values: CDR1 SSHAT, CDR2 FNYEAQ (reference sequence). CDR3 coding DNA: TGTGCTAGCAGCCCATGGACTAGCGCCACAGATACGCAGTATTTT. This sequence encodes CASSPWTSATDTQYF.

This clonotype has just a few counts. J is TRBJ2-1 and V is TRBV10-3; D gene ambiguous. The CDR3 covers 16 residues. Between the trimmed V and J ends, which lost 0 bases and 4 bases, there was a span of 13 bases. Germline CDR1 reads ENHRY; CDR2 reads SYGVKD. The CDR3 DNA follows: TGTGCCATCAGTGAGTCGAAAGGGCGGCAGTACAATGAGCAGTTCTTC. Amino acids: CAISESKGRQYNEQFF.

In this sample, this clonotype turned up a few times. This chain uses TRBV9 with TRBJ2-3; possible D gene TRBD1, 5 bases. The V gene's germline CDR1 is SGDLS and CDR2 YYNGEE. This CDR3 is built from 12 residues. V was shortened by 0 bases and J by 6 bases, with 5 bases between the two germline ends. CDR3 residues: CASSVEGDTQYF. The CDR3 DNA sequence: TGTGCCAGCAGCGTAGAGGGGGATACGCAGTATTTT.

This clonotype was recorded many times. The chain uses TRBV11-2 and TRBJ2-7; no definite D call. With 4 bases removed from V and 3 bases from J, the gap between germline ends came to 7 bases. The CDR3 runs to 12 residues. Germline V lookup: CDR1 SGHAT, CDR2 FQNNGV. CDR3 amino acids: CASSSQNYEQYF. In DNA, the CDR3 is TGTGCCAGCAGCTCCCAGAACTACGAGCAGTACTTC. The complete variable domain, with remaining parts taken from reference TRBV11-2 and TRBJ2-7, reads EAGVAQSPRYKIIEKRQSVAFWCNPISGHATLYWYQQILGQGPKLLIQFQNNGVVDDSQLPKDRFSAERLKGVDSTLKIQPAKLEDSAVYLCASSSQNYEQYFGPGTRLTVT.

V gene TRBV29-1 combines with J gene TRBJ2-1, with 7 bases that match TRBD2. This CDR3 comprises 17 residues. The V segment lost 6 bases and the J segment 0 bases; nucleotides outside the gene matches: 14. Germline V gene lookup returns CDR1 SQVTM and CDR2 ANQGSEA. The CDR3 protein is CSVSREAGSTSYNEQFF. CDR3 in DNA: TGCAGCGTCTCTCGGGAGGCGGGATCAACCTCCTACAATGAGCAGTTCTTC.

This chain links TRBV9 with TRBJ2-1; TRBD2 matches at 8 bases. V lost 4 bases, J lost 12 bases, and 18 bases stayed unmatched. Looked up from germline, CDR1 is SGDLS and CDR2 is YYNGEE. The CDR3 loop spans 16 amino acids. The CDR3, as DNA: TGTGCCAGCAGCCTAGTCCCGAATAGCGGGATGGTTGGGCAGTTCTTC. Protein: CASSLVPNSGMVGQFF.

This clonotype has a handful of counts. At one of its ends the junction is not consistent with the germline gene, which may arise from a read error. CDR3 DNA: TGTGCCAGCAGTTTCGGGACGCTTTTCTTC. As protein: CASSFGTLFF. The rearrangement joins TRBV6-2 or TRBV6-3 to TRBJ2-5; possibly TRBD1 or TRBD2 for D (5 bases each). CDR3 length: 10 residues. Germline V gene data show CDR1 as MNHEY and CDR2 as SVGEGT.

A few counts support this clonotype. The CDR3 protein is CAISETGTGGAPGELFF. In nucleotides, the CDR3 is TGTGCCATCAGTGAGACCGGGACAGGGGGCGCCCCCGGGGAGCTGTTTTTT. The genes are TRBV10-3 and TRBJ2-2; 12 bases are shared with TRBD1. CDR3 length: 17 residues. Germline CDR1 ENHRY, CDR2 SYGVKD. Germline trimming cut 2 bases from V and 6 bases from J; bases unmatched to any gene: 7.

The table lists this clonotype with many counts. The J gene is TRBJ2-3, the V gene TRBV27, with 10 nucleotides matching TRBD2. Trimming removed 0 bases from V and 7 bases from J; junction bases left unmatched: 4. Germline CDR1 and CDR2: MNHEY and SMNVEV (reference sequence). The CDR3 runs 15 residues. DNA for the CDR3: TGTGCCAGCAGTTTATCGTATACTAGCGGGAATACGCAGTATTTT. Amino acids: CASSLSYTSGNTQYF.

As to this clonotype: A read error may be the cause here, since a much bigger clone is one base away. J is TRBJ2-1 and V is TRBV20-1; D call uncertain. Judging by the DNA end, TRBJ2-7 fits better; the J call may be wrong. The CDR3 sequence is 16 residues long. Germline loops: CDR1 DFQATT, CDR2 SNEGSKA (reference sequence). The DNA for the CDR3 is TGCAGTGCTAGAAGATGGCTCGCAGACGTATACAATGAGCAGTACTTC. Its translation is CSARRWLADVYNEQYF.

In the case of this clonotype: A much larger clone is a single base away; this may be a read error. The CDR3 ends on some other residue instead of the conserved phenylalanine or tryptophan, so this is likely a read error. CDR3 sequence reads: CASSQVGQKYQPQHS. The CDR3, as DNA: TGCGCCAGCAGCCAAGTGGGACAGAAATATCAGCCCCAGCATTCT. The V call is TRBV5-1, the J call TRBJ1-5, with 7 nucleotides matching TRBD1. CDR1 and CDR2 from the germline V gene are SGHRS and YFSETQ. Unmatched junction bases numbered 9, after V lost 4 bases and J lost 5 bases. CDR3 length: 15 amino acids.

This clonotype appeared a few times. The CDR3 ends on some other residue instead of the conserved phenylalanine or tryptophan, so this is likely a read error. The chain carries TRBV28 and TRBJ1-5; maybe TRBD1 (5 bases). The CDR3 extends over 15 amino acids. Germline assignment: CDR1 MDHEN and CDR2 SYDVKM. V lost 7 bases, J lost 5 bases, and 18 bases lay in between. The DNA of the CDR3 is TGTGCCAGCAACCAGGACACTTCCATGCATCAGCCCCAGCATCTT. Protein: CASNQDTSMHQPQHL.

About this clonotype: This may stem from a read error, because a much larger clone lies one nucleotide away. This chain joins TRBV28 and TRBJ2-1; 7 bases align to TRBD2. Germline loops: CDR1 MDHEN, CDR2 SYDVKM. V lost 5 bases and J lost 6; bases outside the gene matches: 13. The CDR3 covers 16 residues. The DNA of the CDR3 is TGTGCCAGCAGTCCATCGGTCTCGCGGGAGTTCAATGAGCAGTTCTTC. This codes for CASSPSVSREFNEQFF.

Worth noting for this clonotype: This sequence is one base from a far larger clone and is likely a read error. The chain couples TRBV2 to TRBJ2-5, with TRBD2 matching over 7 bases. This CDR3 contains 15 residues. Trimming at V came to 2 bases and at J to 11 bases, leaving 14 bases not matched to a gene. Germline V gives CDR1 SNHLY, CDR2 FYNNEI. CDR3 sequence: CASSEYGGGYNEQYF. DNA of the CDR3: TGTGCCAGCAGTGAATATGGGGGAGGGTACAATGAGCAGTACTTC.